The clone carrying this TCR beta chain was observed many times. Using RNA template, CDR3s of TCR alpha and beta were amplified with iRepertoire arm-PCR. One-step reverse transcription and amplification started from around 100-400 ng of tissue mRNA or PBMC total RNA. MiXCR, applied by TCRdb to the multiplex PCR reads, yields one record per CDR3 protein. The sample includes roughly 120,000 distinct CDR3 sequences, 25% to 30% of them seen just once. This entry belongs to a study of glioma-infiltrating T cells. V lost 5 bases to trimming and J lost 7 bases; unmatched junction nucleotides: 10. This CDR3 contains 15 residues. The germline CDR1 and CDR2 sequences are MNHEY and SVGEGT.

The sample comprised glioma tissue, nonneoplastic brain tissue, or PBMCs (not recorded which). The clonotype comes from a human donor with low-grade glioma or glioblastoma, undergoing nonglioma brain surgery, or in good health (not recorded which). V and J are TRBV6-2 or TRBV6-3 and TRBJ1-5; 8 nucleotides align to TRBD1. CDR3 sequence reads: CASSPIGDRWQPQHF. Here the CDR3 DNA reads TGTGCCAGCAGTCCCATCGGGGACAGGTGGCAGCCCCAGCATTTT.